This entry lists 14 T cell receptor beta chains sequenced from one sample in a study of T-cell memory formation after mild COVID-19. MiXCR, run by TCRdb on the 5' RACE reads, gives a single entry per CDR3 protein. The sample holds roughly 560,000 distinct CDR3 sequences; roughly 22% are singletons and the top ten take approximately 12%. Sequencing was performed on PBMCs or a T cell subset sorted from them (not recorded which). Receptor source: an adult woman who had mild COVID-19 (a few samples of this study predate the infection). Cell type and time point are not known.

The CDR3, as DNA: TGTGCCAGCAGCTTAGAGTACTTCAAAAGGGAAGCTTTCTTT. Translated: CASSLEYFKREAFF. V gene TRBV7-9 combines with J gene TRBJ1-1; D is unclear. The ends were cut back, 1 base at V and 8 bases at J, with 14 bases in the middle. CDR3 length equals 14 residues. Germline V gene data show CDR1 as SEHNR and CDR2 as FQNEAQ (reference sequence).

This clonotype has a handful of counts. V gene TRBV20-1 combines with J gene TRBJ2-7; 11 bases map to TRBD2. CDR3 length: 15 residues. The V segment lost 2 bases and the J segment 6 bases; nucleotides outside the gene matches: 9. CDR1 and CDR2 from the germline V gene are DFQATT and SNEGSKA (reference sequence). The CDR3 protein is CSARKRLAGGGEQYF. DNA of the CDR3: TGCAGTGCTAGAAAGAGGCTAGCGGGAGGAGGCGAGCAGTACTTC.

V usage is TRBV12-3 or TRBV12-4 and J usage is TRBJ2-1; tentatively, D is TRBD2 (5 bases). Trimming stripped 2 bases from V and 4 bases from J, with 15 bases between. CDR3 length: 16 residues. The CDR3, as DNA: TGTGCCAGCAGTTTAAGTCGGCTAGCCCTATACAATGAGCAGTTCTTC. Translating gives CASSLSRLALYNEQFF.

V is TRBV20-1 and J is TRBJ2-7; 7 bases agree with TRBD1. The CDR3 extends over 12 amino acids. Looked up from germline, CDR1 is DFQATT and CDR2 is SNEGSKA (reference sequence). With V trimmed by 4 bases and J by 6 bases, 6 bases remained unmatched. The CDR3 is CSAIAQGFEQYF. In nucleotides, the CDR3 is TGCAGTGCTATCGCACAGGGGTTCGAGCAGTACTTC.

The chain uses TRBV20-1 and TRBJ2-7; TRBD1 matches 10 bases. Looked up from germline, CDR1 is DFQATT and CDR2 is SNEGSKA (reference sequence). The CDR3 totals 15 residues. J lost 1 base, V lost 6 bases, and 9 bases had no gene match. This chain's CDR3 is CSANPEGQGSYEQYF. CDR3 coding DNA: TGCAGTGCAAACCCTGAGGGACAGGGGTCCTACGAGCAGTACTTC.

This chain connects TRBV7-2 to TRBJ1-5, with D maybe TRBD1 (6 bases). V was clipped by 5 bases and J by 5 bases, with 16 bases between them. Germline V gene sequence: CDR1 SGHTA, CDR2 FQGNSA. The CDR3 consists of 15 residues. This CDR3 reads CASSTKGGPYQPQHF. The CDR3 bases are TGTGCCAGCAGCACCAAGGGGGGACCCTATCAGCCCCAGCATTTT.

The V call is TRBV4-3, the J call TRBJ1-2; D unclear. Germline CDR1 is LGHNA and CDR2 is YSLEER. The CDR3 is made up of 14 amino acids. Trimming took off 0 bases at V and 3 bases at J, with 8 bases between the two ends. The chain's CDR3 is CASSQDLSDYGYTF. Written as DNA, the CDR3 is TGCGCCAGCAGCCAAGATTTGTCAGACTATGGCTACACCTTC.

The CDR3 DNA sequence: TGTGCCTGGAGTGTACTTGCGGGGAAGGATGAGCAGTTCTTC. It codes for CAWSVLAGKDEQFF. V usage is TRBV30 and J usage is TRBJ2-1; a weak D match, TRBD2 (6 bases). This CDR3 region has 14 residues. Germline CDR1 GTSNPN, CDR2 SVGIG (reference sequence). Trimming removed 0 bases at V and 8 bases at J, with 14 bases between.

This clonotype was seen ten or more times. The genes are TRBV3-1 and TRBJ2-1; D gene uncertain. The CDR3 runs 11 residues. Germline-derived CDR1 and CDR2 are LGHDT and YNNKEL (reference sequence). Trimming removed 8 bases from V and 7 bases from J, with 9 bases in between. The CDR3 reads CASSARNEQFF. The CDR3 nucleotides read TGTGCCAGCTCGGCGAGGAATGAGCAGTTCTTC.

This rearrangement joins TRBV4-1 to TRBJ2-5; D is undetermined. This CDR3 region has 15 residues. The germline V and J ends were trimmed by 0 bases and 2 bases, with 10 bases remaining between them. Germline lookup yields CDR1 MGHRA and CDR2 YSYEKL. CDR3 DNA: TGCGCCAGCAGCCAAGATATCATCCAACAAGAGACCCAGTACTTC. This gives the protein CASSQDIIQQETQYF.

This chain joins TRBV3-1 and TRBJ1-3, with unresolved D. The CDR3 runs 13 residues. Trimming removed 0 bases at V and 7 bases at J, with 7 bases between. Germline V gives CDR1 LGHDT, CDR2 YNNKEL (reference sequence). The chain's CDR3 is CASSQDPVNTIYF. The CDR3, as DNA: TGTGCCAGCAGCCAAGACCCCGTGAACACCATATATTTT.

The chain carries TRBV24-1 and TRBJ2-1; 12 nucleotides agree with TRBD2. The V gene's germline CDR1 is KGHDR and CDR2 SFDVKD. This CDR3 contains 17 residues. After removal of 4 bases from V and 9 bases from J, the junction contained 12 bases not matched to a gene. The CDR3 loop is CATSDQITSGRPGEQFF. The CDR3, as DNA: TGTGCCACCAGTGACCAAATCACTAGCGGGAGGCCAGGTGAGCAGTTCTTC.

V usage is TRBV6-1 and J usage is TRBJ2-1, with 10 bases aligning to TRBD1. The ends lost 6 bases at V and 7 bases at J; junction bases unmatched: 6. The CDR3 is 14 residues long. Per germline, CDR1 MNHNS and CDR2 SASEGT. CDR3 residues: CASRRGQGWNEQFF. CDR3 in DNA: TGTGCCAGCAGGAGGGGACAGGGGTGGAATGAGCAGTTCTTC.

The chain joins TRBV7-9 to TRBJ1-5; 7 positions match TRBD1. V dropped 4 bases and J dropped 6; count of bases not matched to a gene: 9. This CDR3 comprises 15 residues. Looked up from germline, CDR1 is SEHNR and CDR2 is FQNEAQ (reference sequence). The CDR3: CASSSDRDGLQPQHF. The CDR3 region has the DNA TGTGCCAGCAGCTCCGACAGGGATGGCCTTCAGCCCCAGCATTTT.